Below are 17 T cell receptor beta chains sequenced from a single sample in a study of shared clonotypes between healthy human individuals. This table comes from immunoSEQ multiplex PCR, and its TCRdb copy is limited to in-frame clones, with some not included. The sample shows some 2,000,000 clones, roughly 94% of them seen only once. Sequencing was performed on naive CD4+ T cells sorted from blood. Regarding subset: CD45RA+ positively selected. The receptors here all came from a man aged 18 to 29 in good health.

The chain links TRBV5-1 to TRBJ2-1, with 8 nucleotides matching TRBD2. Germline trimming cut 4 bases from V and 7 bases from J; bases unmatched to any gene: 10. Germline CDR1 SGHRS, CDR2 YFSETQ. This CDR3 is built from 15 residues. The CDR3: CASSVEGTSGNEQFF. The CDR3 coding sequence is TGCGCCAGCAGCGTTGAGGGAACTAGCGGAAATGAGCAGTTCTTC.

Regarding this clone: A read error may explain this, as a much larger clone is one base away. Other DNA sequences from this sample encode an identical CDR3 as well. CDR3 loop: CASSLGTSGSTDTQYF. The CDR3 coding sequence is TGTGCCAGCAGCCTCGGGACTAGCGGGAGCACAGATACGCAGTATTTT. V gene TRBV11-3 combines with J gene TRBJ2-3; 12 positions match TRBD2. Germline V CDR1 and CDR2: SGHNT, YENEEA. The CDR3 is 16 amino acids. V shed 5 bases, J shed 0 bases, and the junction held 3 bases outside the gene matches.

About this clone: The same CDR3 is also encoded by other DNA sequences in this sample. CDR3 loop: CASSDPGSGNTIYF. The CDR3 DNA sequence: TGTGCCAGCAGTGATCCGGGCTCTGGAAACACCATATATTTT. The chain links TRBV25-1 to TRBJ1-3; D remains ambiguous. Germline V gene sequence: CDR1 MGHDK, CDR2 SYGVNS. This CDR3 comprises 14 residues. Trimming took 3 bases from V and 0 from J, leaving 6 bases between them.

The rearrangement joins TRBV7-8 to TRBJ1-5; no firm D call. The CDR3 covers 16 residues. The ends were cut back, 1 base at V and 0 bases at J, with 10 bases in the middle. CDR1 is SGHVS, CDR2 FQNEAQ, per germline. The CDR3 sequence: CASSLGTDNSNQPQHF. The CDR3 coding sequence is TGTGCCAGCAGCTTAGGGACTGACAATAGCAATCAGCCCCAGCATTTT.

DNA of the CDR3: TGTGCCAGCAGACAACAGGGTCCCCCCTACGAGCAGTACTTC. It encodes CASRQQGPPYEQYF. V is TRBV6-1 and J is TRBJ2-7; the D gene is possibly TRBD1 (6 bases). V lost 6 bases, J lost 2 bases, and 14 bases lay in between. This CDR3 is 14 amino acids long. CDR1 and CDR2 from the germline V gene are MNHNS and SASEGT.

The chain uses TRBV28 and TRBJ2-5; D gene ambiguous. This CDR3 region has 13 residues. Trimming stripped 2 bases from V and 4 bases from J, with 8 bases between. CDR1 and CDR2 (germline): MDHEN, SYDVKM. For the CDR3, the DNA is TGTGCCAGCAGTTTAGTCGTTCCAGAGACCCAGTACTTC. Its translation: CASSLVVPETQYF.

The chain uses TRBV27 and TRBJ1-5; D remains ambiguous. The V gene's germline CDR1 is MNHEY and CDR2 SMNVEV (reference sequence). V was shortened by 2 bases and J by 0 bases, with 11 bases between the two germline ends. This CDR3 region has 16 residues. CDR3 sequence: CASSLGSQVSNQPQHF. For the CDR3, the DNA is TGTGCCAGCAGTTTAGGATCCCAAGTTAGCAATCAGCCCCAGCATTTT.

The CDR3 protein is CASSESKFGVNEQFF. CDR3 DNA: TGCGCCAGCAGTGAGTCGAAATTCGGGGTGAATGAGCAGTTCTTC. The V call is TRBV10-1, the J call TRBJ2-1, with TRBD2 as a possible D gene (5 bases). This CDR3 contains 15 residues. The V end lost 0 bases, the J end lost 7 bases, and 13 bases lay between the germline ends. The germline CDR1 and CDR2 sequences are WNHNN and SYGVQD (reference sequence).

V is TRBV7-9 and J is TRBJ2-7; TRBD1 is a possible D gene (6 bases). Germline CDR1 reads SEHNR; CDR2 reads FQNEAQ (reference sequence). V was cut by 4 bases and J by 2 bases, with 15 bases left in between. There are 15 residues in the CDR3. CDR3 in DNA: TGTGCCAGCAGCTCGAAACAGGGATGGACCTACGAGCAGTACTTC. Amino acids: CASSSKQGWTYEQYF.

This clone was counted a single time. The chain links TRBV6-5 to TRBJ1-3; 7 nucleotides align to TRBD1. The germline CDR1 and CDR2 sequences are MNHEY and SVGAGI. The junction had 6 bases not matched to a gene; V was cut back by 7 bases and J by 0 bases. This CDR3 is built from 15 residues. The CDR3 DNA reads TGTGCCAGCATTATAACAGGGGCCTCTGGAAACACCATATATTTT. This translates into CASIITGASGNTIYF.

In DNA, the CDR3 is TGTGCCAGCTCACCTCAATCTAGCTCCTACGAGCAGTACTTC. This sequence encodes CASSPQSSSYEQYF. This rearrangement joins TRBV18 to TRBJ2-7; no clear D gene. With 3 bases removed from V and 0 bases from J, the gap between germline ends came to 9 bases. The germline CDR1 and CDR2 sequences are KGHSH and LQKENI. CDR3 length equals 14 residues.

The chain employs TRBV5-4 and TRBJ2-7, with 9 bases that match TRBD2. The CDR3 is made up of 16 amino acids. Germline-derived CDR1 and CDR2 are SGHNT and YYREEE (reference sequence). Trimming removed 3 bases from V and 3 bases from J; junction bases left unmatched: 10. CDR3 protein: CASSSSYSGSNYEQYF. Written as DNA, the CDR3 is TGTGCCAGCAGCTCCTCTTATAGCGGGAGTAACTACGAGCAGTACTTC.

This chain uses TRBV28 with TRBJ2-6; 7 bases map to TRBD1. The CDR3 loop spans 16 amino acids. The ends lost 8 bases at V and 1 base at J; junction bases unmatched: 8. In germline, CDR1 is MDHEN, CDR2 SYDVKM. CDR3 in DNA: TGTGCCAGCTTAGGGGGCGGTGTGTCTGGGGCCAACGTCCTGACTTTC. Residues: CASLGGGVSGANVLTF.

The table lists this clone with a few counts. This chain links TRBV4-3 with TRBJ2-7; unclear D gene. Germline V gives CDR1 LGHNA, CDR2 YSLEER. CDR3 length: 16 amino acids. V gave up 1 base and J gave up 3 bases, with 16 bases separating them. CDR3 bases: TGCGCCAGCAGCCAAGGCACGGATCCTAGTGACTACGAGCAGTACTTC. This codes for CASSQGTDPSDYEQYF.

CDR3 nucleotides: TGCGCCAGCGGATCGGGACTAGCCTACGAGCAGTACTTC. Translation: CASGSGLAYEQYF. This rearrangement joins TRBV5-1 to TRBJ2-7, with 8 bases lining up with TRBD2. The germline CDR1 and CDR2 sequences are SGHRS and YFSETQ. V was pared by 7 bases and J by 2 bases, with 5 bases of the junction left unmatched. The CDR3 contains 13 residues.

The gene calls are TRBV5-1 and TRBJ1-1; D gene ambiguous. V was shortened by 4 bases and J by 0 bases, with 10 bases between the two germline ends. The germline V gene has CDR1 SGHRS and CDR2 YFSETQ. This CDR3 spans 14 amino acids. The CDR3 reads CASSPDGLNTEAFF. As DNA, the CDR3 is TGCGCCAGCAGCCCGGATGGGTTGAACACTGAAGCTTTCTTT. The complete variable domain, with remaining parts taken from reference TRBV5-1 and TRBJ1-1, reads KAGVTQTPRYLIKTRGQQVTLSCSPISGHRSVSWYQQTPGQGLQFLFEYFSETQRNKGNFPGRFSGRQFSNSRSEMNVSTLELGDSALYLCASSPDGLNTEAFFGQGTRLTVV.

The CDR3 coding sequence is TGTGCCTGGAGACAACGGGGGGGCGGTCAGCCCCAGCATTTT. Amino acid sequence: CAWRQRGGGQPQHF. This chain joins TRBV30 and TRBJ1-5, with D perhaps TRBD1 (6 bases). The CDR3 loop spans 14 amino acids. Trimming took 3 bases from V and 6 from J, leaving 15 bases between them. Germline V gene lookup returns CDR1 GTSNPN and CDR2 SVGIG (reference sequence). The full variable domain, in which reference TRBV30 and TRBJ1-5 provide the parts outside the CDR3, is SQTIHQWPATLVQPVGSPLSLECTVEGTSNPNLYWYRQAAGRGLQLLFYSVGIGQISSEVPQNLSASRPQDRQFILSSKKLLLSDSGFYLCAWRQRGGGQPQHFGDGTRLSIL.